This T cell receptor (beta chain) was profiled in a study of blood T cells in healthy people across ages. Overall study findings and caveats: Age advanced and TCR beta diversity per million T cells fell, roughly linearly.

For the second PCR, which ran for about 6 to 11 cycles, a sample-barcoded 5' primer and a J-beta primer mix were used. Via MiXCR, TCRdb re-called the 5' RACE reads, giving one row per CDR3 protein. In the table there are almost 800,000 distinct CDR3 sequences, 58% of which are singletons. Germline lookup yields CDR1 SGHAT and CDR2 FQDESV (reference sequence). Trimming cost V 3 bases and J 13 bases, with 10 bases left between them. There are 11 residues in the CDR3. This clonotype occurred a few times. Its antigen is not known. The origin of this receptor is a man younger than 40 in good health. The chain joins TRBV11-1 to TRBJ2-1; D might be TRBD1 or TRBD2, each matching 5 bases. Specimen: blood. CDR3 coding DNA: TGTGCCAGCAGCTTTGGGGGTTCTCAGTTCTTC. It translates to CASSFGGSQFF.